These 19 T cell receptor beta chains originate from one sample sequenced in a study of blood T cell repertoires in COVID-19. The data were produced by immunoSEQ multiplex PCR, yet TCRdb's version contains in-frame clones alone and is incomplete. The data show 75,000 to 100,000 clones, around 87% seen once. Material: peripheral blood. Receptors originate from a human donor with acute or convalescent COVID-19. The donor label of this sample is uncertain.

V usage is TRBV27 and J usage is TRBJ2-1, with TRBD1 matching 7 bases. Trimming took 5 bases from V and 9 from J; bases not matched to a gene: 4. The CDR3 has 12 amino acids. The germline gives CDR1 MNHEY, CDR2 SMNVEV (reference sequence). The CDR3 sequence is CASSLQGVEQFF. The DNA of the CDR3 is TGTGCCAGCAGTCTTCAGGGGGTTGAGCAGTTCTTC.

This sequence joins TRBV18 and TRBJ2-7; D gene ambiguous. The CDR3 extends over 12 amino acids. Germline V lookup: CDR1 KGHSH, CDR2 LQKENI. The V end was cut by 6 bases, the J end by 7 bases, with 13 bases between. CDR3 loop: CASSERVYEQYF. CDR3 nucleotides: TGTGCCAGCTCCGAAAGAGTATATGAGCAGTACTTC.

CDR3 sequence: CASSTGQGERELFF. The CDR3 nucleotides are TGCGCCAGCAGCACGGGACAGGGTGAGAGGGAGCTGTTTTTT. The chain couples TRBV5-1 to TRBJ2-2; 9 bases are shared with TRBD1. CDR1 and CDR2 from the germline V gene are SGHRS and YFSETQ. After removal of 4 bases from V and 9 bases from J, the junction contained 7 bases not matched to a gene. This CDR3 is 14 amino acids long. The complete variable domain, with remaining parts taken from reference TRBV5-1 and TRBJ2-2, reads KAGVTQTPRYLIKTRGQQVTLSCSPISGHRSVSWYQQTPGQGLQFLFEYFSETQRNKGNFPGRFSGRQFSNSRSEMNVSTLELGDSALYLCASSTGQGERELFFGEGSRLTVL.

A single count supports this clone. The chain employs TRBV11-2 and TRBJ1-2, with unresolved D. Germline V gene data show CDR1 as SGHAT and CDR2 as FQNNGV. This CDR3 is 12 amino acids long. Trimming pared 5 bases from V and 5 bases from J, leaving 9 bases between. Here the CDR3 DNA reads TGTGCCAGCAGCCGGGGAGAGTATGGCTACACCTTC. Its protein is CASSRGEYGYTF. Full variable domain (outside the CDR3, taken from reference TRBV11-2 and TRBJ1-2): EAGVAQSPRYKIIEKRQSVAFWCNPISGHATLYWYQQILGQGPKLLIQFQNNGVVDDSQLPKDRFSAERLKGVDSTLKIQPAKLEDSAVYLCASSRGEYGYTFGSGTRLTVV.

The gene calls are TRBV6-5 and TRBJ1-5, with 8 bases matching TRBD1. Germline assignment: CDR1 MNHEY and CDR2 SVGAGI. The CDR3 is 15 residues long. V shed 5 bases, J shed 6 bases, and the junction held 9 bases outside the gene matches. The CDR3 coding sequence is TGTGCCAGCAGTAAGGACAGGGTCGGAGCTCAGCCCCAGCATTTT. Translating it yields CASSKDRVGAQPQHF.

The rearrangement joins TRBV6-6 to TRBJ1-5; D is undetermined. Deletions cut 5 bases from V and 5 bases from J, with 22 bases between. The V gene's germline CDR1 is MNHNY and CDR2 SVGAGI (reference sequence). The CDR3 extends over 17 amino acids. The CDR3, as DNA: TGTGCCAGCAGTCGTCAATCCGCTAATTGGAGGGATCAGCCCCAGCATTTT. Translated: CASSRQSANWRDQPQHF.

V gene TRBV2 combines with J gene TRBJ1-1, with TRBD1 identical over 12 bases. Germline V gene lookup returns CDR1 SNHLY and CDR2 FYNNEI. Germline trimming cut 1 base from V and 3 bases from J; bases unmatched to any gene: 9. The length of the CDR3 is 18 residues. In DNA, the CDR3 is TGTGCCAGCAGTGAAGGCGGTGGGACAGGGGGCGCAGACACTGAAGCTTTCTTT. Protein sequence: CASSEGGGTGGADTEAFF.

The chain's CDR3 is CASSLRRLAGSQETQYF. CDR3 nucleotides: TGTGCCAGCAGCCTTCGACGACTAGCGGGGTCCCAAGAGACCCAGTACTTC. The chain couples TRBV14 to TRBJ2-5; 11 bases line up with TRBD2. The CDR3 contains 17 residues. Looked up from germline, CDR1 is SGHDN and CDR2 is FVKESK. The J segment lost 1 base and the V segment lost 4 bases, leaving 8 bases of the junction unmatched.

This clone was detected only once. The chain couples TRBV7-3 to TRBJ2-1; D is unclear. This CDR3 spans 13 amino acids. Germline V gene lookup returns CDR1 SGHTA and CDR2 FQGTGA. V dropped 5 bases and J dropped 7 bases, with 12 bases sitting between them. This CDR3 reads CASSPPQKNEQFF. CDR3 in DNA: TGTGCCAGCAGCCCCCCGCAGAAGAATGAGCAGTTCTTC.

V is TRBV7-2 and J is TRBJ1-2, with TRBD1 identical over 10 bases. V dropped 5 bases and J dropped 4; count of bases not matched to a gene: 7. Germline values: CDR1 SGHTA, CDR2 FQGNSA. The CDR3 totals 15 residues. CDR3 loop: CASSPGTGEIYGYTF. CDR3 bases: TGTGCCAGCAGCCCCGGGACAGGGGAGATCTATGGCTACACCTTC.

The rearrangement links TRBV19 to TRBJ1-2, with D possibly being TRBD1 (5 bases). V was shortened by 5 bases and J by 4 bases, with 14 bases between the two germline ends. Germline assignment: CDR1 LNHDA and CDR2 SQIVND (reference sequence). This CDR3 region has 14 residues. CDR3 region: CASSVIRVGYGYTF. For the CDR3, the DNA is TGTGCCAGTAGTGTGATCAGGGTCGGCTATGGCTACACCTTC.

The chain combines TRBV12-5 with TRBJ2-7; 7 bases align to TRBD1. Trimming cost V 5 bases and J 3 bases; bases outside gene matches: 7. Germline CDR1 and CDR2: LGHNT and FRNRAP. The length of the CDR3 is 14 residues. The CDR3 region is CASGPQGVFYEQYF. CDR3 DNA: TGTGCTAGTGGTCCCCAGGGGGTTTTCTACGAGCAGTACTTC.

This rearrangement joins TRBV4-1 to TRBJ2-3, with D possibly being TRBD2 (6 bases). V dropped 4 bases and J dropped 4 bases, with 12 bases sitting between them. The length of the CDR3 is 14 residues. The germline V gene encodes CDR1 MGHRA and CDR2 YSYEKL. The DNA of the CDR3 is TGCGCCAGCAGCCCGGAGGGCCGGGCAGATACGCAGTATTTT. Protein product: CASSPEGRADTQYF.

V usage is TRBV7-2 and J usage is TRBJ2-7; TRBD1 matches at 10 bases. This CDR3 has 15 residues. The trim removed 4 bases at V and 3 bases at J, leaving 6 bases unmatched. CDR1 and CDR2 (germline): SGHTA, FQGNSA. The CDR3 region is CASSSRDRGDYEQYF. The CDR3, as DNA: TGTGCCAGCAGCTCGAGGGACAGGGGCGACTACGAGCAGTACTTC. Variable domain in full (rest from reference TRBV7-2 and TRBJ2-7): GAGVSQSPSNKVTEKGKDVELRCDPISGHTALYWYRQSLGQGLEFLIYFQGNSAPDKSGLPSDRFSAERTGGSVSTLTIQRTQQEDSAVYLCASSSRDRGDYEQYFGPGTRLTVT.

The CDR3 reads CASSPPAVYEQYF. The CDR3 bases are TGTGCCAGCTCACCACCGGCAGTTTACGAGCAGTACTTC. V is TRBV18 and J is TRBJ2-7; no clear D gene. Germline V CDR1 and CDR2: KGHSH, LQKENI. V dropped 0 bases and J dropped 4 bases, with 7 bases sitting between them. The CDR3 has 13 residues.

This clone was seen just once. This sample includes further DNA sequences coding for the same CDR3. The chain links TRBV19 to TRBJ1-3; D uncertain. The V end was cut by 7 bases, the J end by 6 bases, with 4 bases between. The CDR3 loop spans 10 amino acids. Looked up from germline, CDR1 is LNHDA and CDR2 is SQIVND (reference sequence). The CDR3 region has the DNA TGTGCCAGTACGTCAAACACCATATATTTT. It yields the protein CASTSNTIYF.

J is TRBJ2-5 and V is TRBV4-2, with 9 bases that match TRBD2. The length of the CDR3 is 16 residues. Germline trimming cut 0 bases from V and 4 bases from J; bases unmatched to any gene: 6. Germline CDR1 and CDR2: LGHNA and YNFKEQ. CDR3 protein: CASSQEGGGAPETQYF. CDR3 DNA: TGTGCCAGCAGCCAAGAAGGCGGGGGGGCCCCAGAGACCCAGTACTTC.

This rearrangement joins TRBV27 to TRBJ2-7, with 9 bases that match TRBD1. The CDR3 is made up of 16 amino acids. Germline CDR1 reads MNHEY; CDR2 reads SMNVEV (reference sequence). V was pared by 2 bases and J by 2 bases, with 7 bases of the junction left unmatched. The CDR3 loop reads CASSLAGQGPTYEQYF. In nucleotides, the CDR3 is TGTGCCAGCAGTTTAGCGGGACAGGGACCAACCTACGAGCAGTACTTC.

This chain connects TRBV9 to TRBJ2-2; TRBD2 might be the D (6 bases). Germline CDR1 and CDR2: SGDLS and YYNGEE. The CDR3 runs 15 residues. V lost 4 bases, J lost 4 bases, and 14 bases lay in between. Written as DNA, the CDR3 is TGTGCCAGCAGCCCCAGCGGGCCACCCACCGGGGAGCTGTTTTTT. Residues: CASSPSGPPTGELFF.